This T cell receptor beta chain was captured in a study of blood T cell repertoires in COVID-19. Study overall: Acute-phase and convalescent COVID-19 samples originated in the United States, Italy and Spain. Sources were T cells, B-cell-depleted T cells, or PBMCs; the material itself was cDNA or gDNA.

In the source study's methods: Reference gene primer amplification yielded estimated nucleated cell counts. Data came from immunoSEQ multiplex PCR; TCRdb stores just in-frame clones and leaves some out. The V and J calls and the clone size are those of that table, but D and trimming were determined from the DNA. The sample shows about 190,000 clones, more than 85% of them seen only once. CDR3 length: 13 amino acids. Between the trimmed V and J ends, which lost 3 bases and 0 bases, there was a span of 8 bases. Germline lookup yields CDR1 GTSNPN and CDR2 SVGIG (reference sequence). The TCR sequence derives from an older man with active or convalescent COVID-19. Sequencing input: peripheral blood. The chain links TRBV30 to TRBJ1-1; D call uncertain. CDR3 DNA sequence: TGTGCCTGGAGAGAGCAAGTGAACACTGAAGCTTTCTTT. This encodes CAWREQVNTEAFF.